This T cell receptor beta chain was observed in a study of blood T cell repertoires in COVID-19. Germline V CDR1 and CDR2: SNHLY, FYNNEI. CDR3 size: 15 residues. The V gene end was trimmed by 5 bases and the J gene end by 6 bases; junction bases not matched to a gene: 6. The assay was immunoSEQ multiplex PCR, and TCRdb's table has in-frame clones only and misses some. Found here are 450,000 to 500,000 clones, 70% to 90% of them singletons; the top ten hold approximately 3%. This sequence joins TRBV2 and TRBJ2-2, with 10 bases lining up with TRBD2. Sequenced: peripheral blood. This TCR came from a human donor in a cohort sampled during active COVID-19. CDR3 in DNA: TGTGCCAGCAGTTACGAAGCGGGAGGGTCCGGGGAGCTGTTTTTT. Translation: CASSYEAGGSGELFF.